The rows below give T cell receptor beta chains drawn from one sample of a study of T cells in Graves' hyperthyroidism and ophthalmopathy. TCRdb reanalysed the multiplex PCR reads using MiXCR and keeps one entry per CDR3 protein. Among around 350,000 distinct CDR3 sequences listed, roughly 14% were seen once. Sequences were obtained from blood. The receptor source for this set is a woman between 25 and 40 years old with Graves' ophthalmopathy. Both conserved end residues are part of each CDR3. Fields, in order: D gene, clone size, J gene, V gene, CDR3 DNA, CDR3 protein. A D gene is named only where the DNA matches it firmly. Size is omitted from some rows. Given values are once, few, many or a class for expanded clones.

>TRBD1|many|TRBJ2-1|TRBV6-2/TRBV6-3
TGTGCCAGCAGTTTCACAGGGGGCGGTGAGCAGTTCTTC
CASSFTGGGEQFF
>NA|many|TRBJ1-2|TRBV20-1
TGCAGTGCTAGGGGGGGTTATGACTATGGCTACACCTTC
CSARGGYDYGYTF
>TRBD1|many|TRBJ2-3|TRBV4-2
TGTGCCAGCAGCCACATCAGGGGGCCGGCAGATACGCAGTATTTT
CASSHIRGPADTQYF
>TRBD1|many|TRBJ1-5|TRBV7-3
TGTGCCAGCAGCTTAATCCGCCGGGACAGGGGAAAAGGACAGCCCCAGCATTTT
CASSLIRRDRGKGQPQHF
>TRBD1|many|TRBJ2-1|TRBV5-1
TGCGCCAGCAGCTCAGGGGGCAGTGGACTTGTCAATGAGCAGTTCTTC
CASSSGGSGLVNEQFF
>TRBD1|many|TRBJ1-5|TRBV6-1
TGTGCCAGCAGAACTCCGGGACAGGGGGTTCAGCCCCAGCATTTT
CASRTPGQGVQPQHF
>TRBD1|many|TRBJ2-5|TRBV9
TGTGCCAGCAGCGTAGCCGGGACAGATCAAGAGACCCAGTACTTC
CASSVAGTDQETQYF
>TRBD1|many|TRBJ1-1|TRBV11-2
TGTGCCAGCAATCGACAGGGTATTGACACTGAAGCTTTCTTT
CASNRQGIDTEAFF
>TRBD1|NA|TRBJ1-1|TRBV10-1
TGCGCCAGCAGCTCCCGACAGGGGGCCTGGAACACTGAAGCTTTCTTT
CASSSRQGAWNTEAFF
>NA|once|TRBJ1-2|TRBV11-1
TGTGCCAGCAGCTCAAGGCGGGAGTCGTATGGGTACACCTTC
CASSSRRESYGYTF
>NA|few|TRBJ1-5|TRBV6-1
TGTGCCAGCAGCCCGTCCCGCCCACGGCCCAATCAGCCCCAGCATTTT
CASSPSRPRPNQPQHF
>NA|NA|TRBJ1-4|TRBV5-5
TGTGCCAGCAGCTTGTCCCCTGAGGGCGGAAAACTGTTTTTT
CASSLSPEGGKLFF
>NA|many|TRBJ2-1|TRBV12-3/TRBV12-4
TGTGCCAGCGGTCCGGCCCTGGGACACCTCCTCTACAATGAGCAGTTCTTC
CASGPALGHLLYNEQFF
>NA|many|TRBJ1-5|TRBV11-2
TGTGCCAGCAGCCCAGATGGCATCAGGGGACCGCGTGGTTCCAATCAGCCCCAGCATTTT
CASSPDGIRGPRGSNQPQHF
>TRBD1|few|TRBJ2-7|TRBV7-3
TGTGCCAGCAGCTTAAAAATGACCGGGACAGGAAAGTGGGCACCGACTTACGAGCAGTACTTC
CASSLKMTGTGKWAPTYEQYF
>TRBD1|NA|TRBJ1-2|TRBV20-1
TGCAGTGCTAGTCTACCAGGGGGCTACTATGGCTACACCTTC
CSASLPGGYYGYTF
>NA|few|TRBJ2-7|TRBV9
TGTGCCAGCAGCCATCAGGGTGGGCTGGAGTCTCCTTACGAGCAGTACTTC
CASSHQGGLESPYEQYF
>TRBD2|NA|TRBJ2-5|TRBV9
TGTGCCAGCTCCCTTTCCGGAGTCGGGGGGGAGACCCAGTACTTC
CASSLSGVGGETQYF
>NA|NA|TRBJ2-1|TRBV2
TGTGCCAGCAGTCCGGCTAGCCCCATGTACAATGAGCAGTTCTTC
CASSPASPMYNEQFF
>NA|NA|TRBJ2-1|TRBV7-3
TGTGCCAGCAGCTTAAGGGGGGGCCTCGGCAATGAGCGGTTCTTC
CASSLRGGLGNERFF
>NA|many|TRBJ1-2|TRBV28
TGTGCCAGCAGTTTATCGCGGGGAGGCTATGGCTACACCTTC
CASSLSRGGYGYTF
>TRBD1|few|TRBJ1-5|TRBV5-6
TGCGCCAGCAGCTTGGAAGGGGGCACGAATCAGCCCCAGCATTTT
CASSLEGGTNQPQHF
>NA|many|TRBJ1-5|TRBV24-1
TGTGCCACCAGTGACCAGGGCAGGCAGCCCCAGCATTTT
CATSDQGRQPQHF
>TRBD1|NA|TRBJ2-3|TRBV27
TGTGCCAGCAGTTCGGGACAGGATAGCACAGATACGCAGTATTTT
CASSSGQDSTDTQYF
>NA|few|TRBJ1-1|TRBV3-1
TGTGCCAGCAGCCCTCCTGGGGTGGGGACTGAAGCTTTCTTT
CASSPPGVGTEAFF
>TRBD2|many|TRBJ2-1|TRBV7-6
TGTGCCAGCAGCTCCGGTCGAAGCGGGGGGTCTCGAAATGAGCAGTTCTTC
CASSSGRSGGSRNEQFF
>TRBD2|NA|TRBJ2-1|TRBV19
TGTGCCAGTAGTATAGACCGACTAGCGGGGGGGCCGTTAAACAATGAGCAGTTCTTC
CASSIDRLAGGPLNNEQFF
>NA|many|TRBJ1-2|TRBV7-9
TGTGCCAGCAGCTTAGGGAGGGTCGGATACAACTATGGCTACACCTTC
CASSLGRVGYNYGYTF
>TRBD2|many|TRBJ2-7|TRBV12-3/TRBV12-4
TGTGCCAGCAGTTTAGGACTAGCGGGGACCTACGAGCAGTACTTC
CASSLGLAGTYEQYF
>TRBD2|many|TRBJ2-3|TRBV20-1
TGCAGTGCCGAGGCAGCTAGCGGGGGGGCCCCGAGCACAGATACGCAGTATTTT
CSAEAASGGAPSTDTQYF
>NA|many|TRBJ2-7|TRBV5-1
TGCGCCAGCAGCTGGACGCAGGGCACCTACGAGCAGTACTTC
CASSWTQGTYEQYF
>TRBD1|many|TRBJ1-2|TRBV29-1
TGCAGCGTTGAAGGTAGACAGGGGAGACCGGATGGCTACACCTTC
CSVEGRQGRPDGYTF
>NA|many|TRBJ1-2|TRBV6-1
TGTGCCAGCAGTTTACGGGGGCAGGGATCCTTAGCTAACTATGGCTACACCTTC
CASSLRGQGSLANYGYTF
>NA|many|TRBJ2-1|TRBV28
TGTGCCAGCAGTTTTCCCCCCGGGAGAGCTTACAATGAGCAGTTCTTC
CASSFPPGRAYNEQFF
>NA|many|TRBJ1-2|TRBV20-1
TGCAGTGCTTTTCTTCGAGACAGGAGCGACTATGGCTACACCTTC
CSAFLRDRSDYGYTF
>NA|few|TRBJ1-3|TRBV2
TGTGCCAGCACTTATCTCGTCGAAGGGAGAAACACCATATATTTT
CASTYLVEGRNTIYF
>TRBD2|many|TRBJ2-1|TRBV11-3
TGTGCCAGCAGCTTAGGGGCTAGCGGGGGGGCCTCCTACAATGAGCAGTTCTTC
CASSLGASGGASYNEQFF
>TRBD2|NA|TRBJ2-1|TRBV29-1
TGCAGCATCGGGACTAGCGGTTACGATGAGCAGTTCTTC
CSIGTSGYDEQFF
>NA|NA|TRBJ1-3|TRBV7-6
TGTGCCAGCAGCTTAGTGCAGGGGCAGATTGGAAACACCATATATTTT
CASSLVQGQIGNTIYF
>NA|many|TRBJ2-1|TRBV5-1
TGCGCCAGCAGCCTACTCGCGGACAGCGCCAATGAGCAGTTCTTC
CASSLLADSANEQFF
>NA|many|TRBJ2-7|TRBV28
TGTGCCAGCAGGGATACGTTTGTCGGGCTATACGAGCAGTACTTC
CASRDTFVGLYEQYF
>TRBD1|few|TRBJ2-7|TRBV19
TGTGCCAGTAGTACAACGGGACAGGGGGCCTACGAGCAGTACTTC
CASSTTGQGAYEQYF
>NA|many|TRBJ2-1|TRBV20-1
TGCAGTGCTGAGGACCTGGGACTTCCTTCCTACAATGAGCAGTTCTTC
CSAEDLGLPSYNEQFF
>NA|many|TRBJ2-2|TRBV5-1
TGCGCCAGCAGCTTGGAGGGGCCCGTGTCCGGGGAGCTGTTTTTT
CASSLEGPVSGELFF
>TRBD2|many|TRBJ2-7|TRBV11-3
TGTGCCAGCAGCTCTCTAGCGGTAAGGAGCTCCTACGAGCAGTACTTC
CASSSLAVRSSYEQYF
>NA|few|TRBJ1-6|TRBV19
TGTGCCAGCGTAAAGAGTGGCAGCGCTCATTCACCCCTCCACTTT
CASVKSGSAHSPLHF
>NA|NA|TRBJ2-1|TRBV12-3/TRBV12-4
TGTGCCAGCTCAAGAAAAGAGGGCTCCTACAATGAGCAGTTCTTC
CASSRKEGSYNEQFF
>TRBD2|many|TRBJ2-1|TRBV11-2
TGTGCCAGCAGCTTATGGTACAGCGGGGGGGCAGGAAATTGGGATGAGCAGTTCTTC
CASSLWYSGGAGNWDEQFF
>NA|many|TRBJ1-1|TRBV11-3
TGTGCCAGCAGCCTGGCCACTGAAGCTTTCTTT
CASSLATEAFF
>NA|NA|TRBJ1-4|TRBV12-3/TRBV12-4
TGTGCCAGCAGGCCGCCAGCCTGGGAAAAACTGTTTTTT
CASRPPAWEKLFF
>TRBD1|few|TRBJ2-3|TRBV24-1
TGTGCCACCAGTGATCCGCATAAGGGGGCCCTGTACACAGATACGCAGTATTTT
CATSDPHKGALYTDTQYF
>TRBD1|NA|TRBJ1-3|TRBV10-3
TGTGCCATCAGCACGACAGGGATCGCTGGAAACACCATATATTTT
CAISTTGIAGNTIYF
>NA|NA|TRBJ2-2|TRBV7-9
TGTGCCAGCAGCCTAAGCGGAGGTCCTAAGAACACCGGGGAGCTGTTTTTT
CASSLSGGPKNTGELFF
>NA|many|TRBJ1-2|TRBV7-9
TGTGCCAGCAGCTGGGGTAGCGACGGCCACTATGGCTACACCTTC
CASSWGSDGHYGYTF
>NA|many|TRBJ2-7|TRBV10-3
TGTGCCATCAGTGAGAGGGCGTTCTACGAGCAGTACTTC
CAISERAFYEQYF
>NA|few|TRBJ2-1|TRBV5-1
TGCGCCAGCAGCGCAGGGACAAGGGGTGAGGATGAGCAGTTCTTC
CASSAGTRGEDEQFF
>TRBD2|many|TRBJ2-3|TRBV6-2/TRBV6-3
TGTGCCAGCAGTTACAAGCGGGGGTACCTACAGGGAGATACGCAGTATTTT
CASSYKRGYLQGDTQYF
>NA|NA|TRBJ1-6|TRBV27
TGCGCCAGCAGTCCCGACCGGGAATCCTATAATTCACCCCTCCACTTT
CASSPDRESYNSPLHF
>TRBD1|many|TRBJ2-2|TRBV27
TGTGCCAGCAGTGCTTTGTGGGACAGGGACACCGGGGAGCTGTTTTTT
CASSALWDRDTGELFF
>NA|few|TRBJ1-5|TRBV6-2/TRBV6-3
TGTGCCAGCACTCACTTACAAGGACAGCCTCCTTATCAGCCCCAGCATTTT
CASTHLQGQPPYQPQHF